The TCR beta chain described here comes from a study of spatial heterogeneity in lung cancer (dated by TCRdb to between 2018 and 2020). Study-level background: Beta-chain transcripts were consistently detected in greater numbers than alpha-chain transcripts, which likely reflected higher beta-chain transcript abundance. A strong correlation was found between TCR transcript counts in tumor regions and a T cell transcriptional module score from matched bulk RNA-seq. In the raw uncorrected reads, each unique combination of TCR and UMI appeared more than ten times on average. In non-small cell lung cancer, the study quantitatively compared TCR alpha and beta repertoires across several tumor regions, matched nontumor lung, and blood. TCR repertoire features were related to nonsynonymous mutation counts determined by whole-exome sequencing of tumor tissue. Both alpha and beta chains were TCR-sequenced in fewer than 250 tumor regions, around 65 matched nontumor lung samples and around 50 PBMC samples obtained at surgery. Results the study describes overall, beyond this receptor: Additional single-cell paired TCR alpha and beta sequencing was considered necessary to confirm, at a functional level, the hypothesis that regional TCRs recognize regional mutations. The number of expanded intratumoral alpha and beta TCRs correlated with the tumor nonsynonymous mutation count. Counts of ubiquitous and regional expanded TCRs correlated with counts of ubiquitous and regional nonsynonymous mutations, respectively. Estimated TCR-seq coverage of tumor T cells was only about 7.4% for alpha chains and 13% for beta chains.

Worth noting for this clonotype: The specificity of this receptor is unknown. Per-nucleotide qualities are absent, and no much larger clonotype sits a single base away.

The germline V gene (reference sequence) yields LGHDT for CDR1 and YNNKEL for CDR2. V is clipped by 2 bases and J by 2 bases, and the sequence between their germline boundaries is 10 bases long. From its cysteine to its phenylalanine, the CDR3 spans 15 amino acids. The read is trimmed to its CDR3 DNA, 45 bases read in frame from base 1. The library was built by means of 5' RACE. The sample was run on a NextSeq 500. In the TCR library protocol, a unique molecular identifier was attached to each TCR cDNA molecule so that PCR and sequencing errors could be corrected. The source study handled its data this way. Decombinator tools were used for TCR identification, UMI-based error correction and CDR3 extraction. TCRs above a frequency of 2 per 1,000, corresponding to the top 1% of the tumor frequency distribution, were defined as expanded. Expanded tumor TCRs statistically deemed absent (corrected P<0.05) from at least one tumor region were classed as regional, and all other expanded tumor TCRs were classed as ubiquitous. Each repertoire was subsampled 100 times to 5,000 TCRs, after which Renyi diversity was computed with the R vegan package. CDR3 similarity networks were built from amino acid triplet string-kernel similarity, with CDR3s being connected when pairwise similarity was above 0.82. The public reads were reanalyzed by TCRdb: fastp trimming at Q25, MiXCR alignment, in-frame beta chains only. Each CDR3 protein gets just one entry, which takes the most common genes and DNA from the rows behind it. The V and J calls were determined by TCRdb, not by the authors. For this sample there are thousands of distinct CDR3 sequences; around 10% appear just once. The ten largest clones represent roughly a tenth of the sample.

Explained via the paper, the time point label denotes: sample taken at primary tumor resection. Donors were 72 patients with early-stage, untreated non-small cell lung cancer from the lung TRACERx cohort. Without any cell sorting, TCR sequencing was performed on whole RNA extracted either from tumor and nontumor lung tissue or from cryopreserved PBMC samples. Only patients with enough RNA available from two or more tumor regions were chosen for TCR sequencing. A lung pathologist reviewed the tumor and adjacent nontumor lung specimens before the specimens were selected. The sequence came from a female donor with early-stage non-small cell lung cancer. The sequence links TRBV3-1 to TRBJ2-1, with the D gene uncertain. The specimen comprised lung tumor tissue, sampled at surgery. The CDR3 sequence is CASSQMTLAYNEQFF. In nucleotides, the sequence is TGTGCCAGCAGCCAAATGACGCTAGCCTACAATGAGCAGTTCTTC.